This is a list of T cell receptor beta chains from one sample in a study of T-cell memory formation after mild COVID-19. Each CDR3 protein is one row after TCRdb ran MiXCR on the 5' RACE reads. Of approximately 180,000 distinct CDR3 sequences detected, about a sixth appear once; the ten largest clones hold under 2.5%. Sequencing used PBMCs or a T cell subset sorted from them (not recorded which). These receptors were collected from an adult woman who had mild COVID-19 (a few samples of this study predate the infection). Cell type and time point are not known. Each CDR3 is given with its conserved first and last residue. The D gene is left open where the match is weak.

>TRBJ2-1|TRBD1|TRBV15
CATSRQTGGNEQFF
>TRBJ1-4|NA|TRBV24-1
CATSDSRLGREKLFF
>TRBJ2-1|NA|TRBV24-1
CATSDLSRDPSEQFF
>TRBJ2-1|NA|TRBV20-1
CSAPGPNEQFF
>TRBJ2-4|NA|TRBV29-1
CSVARAGSIHVAKNIQYF
>TRBJ2-3|TRBD2|TRBV24-1
CATSDSSSGRATGTQYF
>TRBJ2-5|TRBD2|TRBV6-2/TRBV6-3
CASSSHSGSRRETQYF
>TRBJ2-3|NA|TRBV15
CATSRDQLRGDTQYF
>TRBJ2-1|TRBD2|TRBV29-1
CSAKLAGGPNEQFF
>TRBJ1-3|NA|TRBV7-2
CASRGNSGGGNTIYF
>TRBJ1-1|NA|TRBV29-1
CSVEFEAFF
>TRBJ2-1|NA|TRBV3-1
CASSQGVSTYNEQFF
>TRBJ2-5|TRBD1|TRBV20-1
CSAMSGTGGGETQYF
>TRBJ2-1|NA|TRBV25-1
CASSELGEGARWNEQFF
>TRBJ2-1|TRBD1|TRBV6-5
CASRPDRGQNEQFF
>TRBJ1-4|NA|TRBV7-9
CASSDQSQGATNEKLFF
>TRBJ2-2|TRBD2|TRBV4-3
CASSQDVLGLAGVVVTGELFF
>TRBJ2-1|NA|TRBV20-1
CSASGKGRRVEQFF
>TRBJ2-1|NA|TRBV6-5
CASSYLQGGNEQFF
>TRBJ1-5|NA|TRBV7-8
CASSLGGVNQPQHF
>TRBJ2-1|TRBD2|TRBV6-5
CASSYSLAGAYEQFF
>TRBJ2-3|NA|TRBV20-1
CSDQQGALDTQYF
>TRBJ1-2|TRBD1|TRBV3-1
CASSSSGTGGRFYGYTF